This T cell receptor (beta chain) was observed in a study of blood T cell repertoires in COVID-19. Looked up from germline, CDR1 is GTSNPN and CDR2 is SVGIG (reference sequence). The CDR3 loop spans 14 amino acids. With 0 bases removed from V and 4 bases from J, the gap between germline ends came to 12 bases. Here immunoSEQ multiplex PCR was the method, and the copy in TCRdb shows in-frame clones only, minus some. The sample consists of hundreds of thousands of clones, about 90% of them appearing once. This sequence was found in a woman aged 50 to 60 who had recovered from COVID-19. Material for sequencing was peripheral blood. V and J are TRBV30 and TRBJ1-1, with D possibly TRBD1 on 5 matching bases. This CDR3 is CAWSVDSGGTEAFF. For the CDR3, the DNA is TGTGCCTGGAGTGTGGACTCCGGGGGCACTGAAGCTTTCTTT.